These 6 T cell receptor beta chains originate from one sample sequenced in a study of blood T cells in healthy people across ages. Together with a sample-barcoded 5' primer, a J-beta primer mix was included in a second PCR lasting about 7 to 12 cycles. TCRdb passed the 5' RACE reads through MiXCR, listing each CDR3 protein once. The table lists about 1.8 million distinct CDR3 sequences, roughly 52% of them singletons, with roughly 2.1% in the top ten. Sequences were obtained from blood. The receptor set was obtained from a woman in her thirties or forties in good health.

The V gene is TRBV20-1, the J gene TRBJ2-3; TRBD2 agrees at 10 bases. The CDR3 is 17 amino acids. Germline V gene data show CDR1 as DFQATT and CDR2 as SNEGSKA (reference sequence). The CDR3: CGPLGGLALPSTDTQYF. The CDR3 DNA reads TGCGGCCCGCTTGGGGGACTAGCGCTTCCTAGCACAGATACGCAGTATTTT.

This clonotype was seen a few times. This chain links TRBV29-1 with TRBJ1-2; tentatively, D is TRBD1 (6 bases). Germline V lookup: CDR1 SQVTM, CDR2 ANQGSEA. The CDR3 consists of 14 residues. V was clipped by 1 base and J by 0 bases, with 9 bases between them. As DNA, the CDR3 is TGCAGCGTTGAAGGTGCAGGGGCTAACTATGGCTACACCTTC. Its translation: CSVEGAGANYGYTF.

CDR3 protein: CVRGRGGYLFF. DNA for the CDR3: TGTGTCCGGGGCAGAGGAGGTTATCTGTTTTTT. The chain joins TRBV21-1 to TRBJ1-4; TRBD1 was called by the table and not checked on the DNA. TRBV21-1 is labeled a pseudogene. This CDR3 contains 11 residues.

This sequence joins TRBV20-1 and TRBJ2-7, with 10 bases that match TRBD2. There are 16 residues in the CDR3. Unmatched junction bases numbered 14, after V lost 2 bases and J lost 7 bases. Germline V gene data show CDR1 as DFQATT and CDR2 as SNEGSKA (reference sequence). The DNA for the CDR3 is TGCAGTGCTAGACACCAGGGACTAGCGACCTACAATGAGCAGTACTTC. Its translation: CSARHQGLATYNEQYF.

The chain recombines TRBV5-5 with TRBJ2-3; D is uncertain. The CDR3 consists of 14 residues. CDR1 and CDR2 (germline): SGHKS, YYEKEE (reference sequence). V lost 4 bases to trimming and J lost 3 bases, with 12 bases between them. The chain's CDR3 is CASSPGPYTDTQYF. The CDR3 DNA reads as TGTGCCAGCAGCCCGGGCCCTTATACAGATACGCAGTATTTT.

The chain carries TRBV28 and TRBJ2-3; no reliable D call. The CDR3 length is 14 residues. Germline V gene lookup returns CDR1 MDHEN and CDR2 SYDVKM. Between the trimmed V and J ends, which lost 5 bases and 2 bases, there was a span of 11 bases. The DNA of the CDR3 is TGTGCCAGCAGTGTATCCCTAGTCACAGATACGCAGTATTTT. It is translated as CASSVSLVTDTQYF.